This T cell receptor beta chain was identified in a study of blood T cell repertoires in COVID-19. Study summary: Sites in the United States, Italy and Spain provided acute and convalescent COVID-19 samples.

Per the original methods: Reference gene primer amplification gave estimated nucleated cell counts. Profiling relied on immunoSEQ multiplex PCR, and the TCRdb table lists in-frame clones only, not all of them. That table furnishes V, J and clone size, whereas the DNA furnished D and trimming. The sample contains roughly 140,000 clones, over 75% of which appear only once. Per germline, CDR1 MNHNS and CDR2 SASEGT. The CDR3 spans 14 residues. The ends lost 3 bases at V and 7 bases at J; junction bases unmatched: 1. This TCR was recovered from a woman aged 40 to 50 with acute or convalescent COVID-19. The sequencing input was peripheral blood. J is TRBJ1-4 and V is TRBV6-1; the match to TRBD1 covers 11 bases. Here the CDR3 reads CASSDGQGAEKLFF. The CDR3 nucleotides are TGTGCCAGCAGTGACGGACAGGGGGCTGAAAAACTGTTTTTT.